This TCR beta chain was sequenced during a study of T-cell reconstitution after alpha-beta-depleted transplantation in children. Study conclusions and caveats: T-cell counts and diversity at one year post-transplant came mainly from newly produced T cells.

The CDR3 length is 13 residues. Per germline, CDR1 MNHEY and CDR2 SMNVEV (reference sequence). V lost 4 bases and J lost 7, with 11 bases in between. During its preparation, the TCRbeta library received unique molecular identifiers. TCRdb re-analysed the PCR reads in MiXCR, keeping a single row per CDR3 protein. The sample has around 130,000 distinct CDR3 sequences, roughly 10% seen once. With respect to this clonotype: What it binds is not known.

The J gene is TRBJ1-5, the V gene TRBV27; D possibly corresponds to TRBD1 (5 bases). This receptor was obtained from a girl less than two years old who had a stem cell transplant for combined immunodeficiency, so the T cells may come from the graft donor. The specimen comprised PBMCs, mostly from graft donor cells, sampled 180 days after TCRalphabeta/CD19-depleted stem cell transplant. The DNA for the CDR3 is TGTGCCAGCAGTTCAGGGTCAGCACAGCCCCAGCATTTT. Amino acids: CASSSGSAQPQHF.